A selection of T cell receptor beta chains follows, all from one sample in a study of human T cells and chemical hapten exposure. TCRdb reprocessed the RACE reads via MiXCR and lists one record per CDR3 protein. The table records about 400,000 distinct CDR3 sequences, under 6.5% of them present only once. The starting material was whole blood, obtained in connection with sensitization to the hapten diphenylcyclopropenone (DPC). These receptors all come from a woman between 18 and 29 years old with alopecia areata. Some clones in this sample may be carry-over from other donors' samples. Each CDR3 is given with its conserved first and last residue. The order of the fields is J gene, clone size, V gene, CDR3 length, CDR3 protein. Clone size is stated in some rows and not others, as once, few, many or a class when expanded.

>TRBJ2-7|few|TRBV6-7|14
CASSHRGRSYEQYF
>TRBJ1-1|many|TRBV7-9|16
CASSRTRQWMNTEAFF
>TRBJ2-6|few|TRBV28|14
CASRSGRGANVLTF
>TRBJ1-3|few|TRBV20-1|13
CSAQPGSGNTIYF
>TRBJ1-1|few|TRBV12-3/TRBV12-4|15
CASSPTDRLNTEAFF
>TRBJ1-6|.|TRBV7-2|15
CASSVGRLRNSPLHF
>TRBJ2-2|.|TRBV12-3/TRBV12-4|16
CASSLGDRGLTGELFF
>TRBJ2-7|few|TRBV27|14
CASSPLDRPYEQYF
>TRBJ2-7|few|TRBV19|13
CASSMIGGDEQYF
>TRBJ2-5|.|TRBV7-9|14
CASSLTSGEETQYF
>TRBJ2-6|many|TRBV7-2|17
CASSKPRTGPGANVLTF
>TRBJ2-5|.|TRBV27|19
CASSRNTFGLAGGLETQYF
>TRBJ2-7|.|TRBV7-9|15
CASSEVTGEFNEQYF
>TRBJ2-5|once|TRBV15|16
CATSRDGRGSQETQYF
>TRBJ1-2|few|TRBV6-2/TRBV6-3|18
CASRPTGAASGSNYGYTF
>TRBJ2-7|few|TRBV20-1|15
CSARDTQGPSYEQYF
>TRBJ2-1|.|TRBV12-3/TRBV12-4|18
CASTSGIPSGTGGPEQFF
>TRBJ1-5|few|TRBV10-3|16
CATLRDTGPKNQPQHF
>TRBJ2-3|few|TRBV28|15
CASLSPGLAGDTQYF
>TRBJ1-4|many|TRBV12-3/TRBV12-4|12
CASSFTIEKLFF
>TRBJ2-5|few|TRBV10-3|15
CAISEKGTSGETQYF
>TRBJ1-2|many|TRBV18|16
CASSPPGTVYNYGYTF
>TRBJ2-5|.|TRBV7-8|12
CASSFDRETQYF
>TRBJ1-6|many|TRBV6-2/TRBV6-3|13
CASSPGGNSPLHF
>TRBJ2-3|few|TRBV6-6|17
CASSTNSGGTVSDTQYF
>TRBJ1-2|many|TRBV6-5|11
CAGYGNYGYTF
>TRBJ2-7|many|TRBV7-2|17
CASSFTSAGPQSYEQYF
>TRBJ1-3|many|TRBV7-3|16
CASSLGREASGNTIYF
>TRBJ2-1|many|TRBV7-6|13
CASSLATIGEQFF
>TRBJ1-5|many|TRBV6-5|15
CASSSFLGSNQPQHF
>TRBJ1-2|few|TRBV7-9|14
CASSLVPENYGYTF
>TRBJ2-7|many|TRBV3-1|14
CASTGTSGTYEQYF
>TRBJ2-1|many|TRBV12-3/TRBV12-4|14
CASSPSGVYNEQFF
>TRBJ2-7|few|TRBV13|14
CASSLGRLKYEQYF
>TRBJ2-2|.|TRBV28|14
CASSRFPITGELFF
>TRBJ2-3|.|TRBV10-3|14
CAISESTLEDTQYF
>TRBJ2-2|few|TRBV5-1|15
CASSRQGSDTGELFF
>TRBJ2-7|.|TRBV12-3/TRBV12-4|13
CASSLARGVGQYF
>TRBJ1-1|few|TRBV5-1|13
CASSITGRSEAFF
>TRBJ1-2|many|TRBV27|17
CASSFSDRVLLNYGYTF
>TRBJ2-7|few|TRBV6-5|15
CASSQGQGAAPEQYF
>TRBJ1-2|few|TRBV12-3/TRBV12-4|13
CASRVTGDYGYTF
>TRBJ2-1|.|TRBV6-2/TRBV6-3|16
CASSYRLGQGGNEQFF
>TRBJ1-2|many|TRBV7-4|20
CASSLALKGPLEEANYGYTF
>TRBJ2-3|.|TRBV7-2|16
CASSLRRGYRTDTQYF
>TRBJ2-3|.|TRBV7-3|14
CASSLAGGFHTQYF
>TRBJ2-2|.|TRBV7-3|15
CASSQSVGNTGELFF
>TRBJ2-7|many|TRBV28|12
CASQGGPREQYF
>TRBJ1-5|many|TRBV12-3/TRBV12-4|12
CASSTRVQPQHF
>TRBJ1-2|few|TRBV3-1|13
CASSQGSGYGYTF
>TRBJ1-1|many|TRBV29-1|13
CSVGGGRFRAAFF
>TRBJ2-1|.|TRBV6-5|14
CASSYYRQYNEQFF
>TRBJ2-3|few|TRBV10-3|17
CAINTAPDSRSTDTQYF
>TRBJ1-1|many|TRBV12-3/TRBV12-4|20
CASSLVVVGGLNHLNTEAFF
>TRBJ1-2|many|TRBV20-1|15
CSARARSRNNYGYTF
>TRBJ2-7|few|TRBV12-3/TRBV12-4|15
CASRRTGGSSYEQYF
>TRBJ2-1|.|TRBV25-1|14
CASKAGSAYNEQFF